These 22 T cell receptor beta chains were all obtained from the same sample, sequenced in a study of T cells in Graves' hyperthyroidism and ophthalmopathy. Authors of the study amplified TCR beta CDR3 regions from RNA transcripts. HTBI primers were used for first-round RT-PCR of the TCR CDR3. TCRdb re-called the multiplex PCR reads through MiXCR, storing one row per CDR3 protein. The sample lists around 400,000 distinct CDR3 sequences, around 15% occurring once. The sequenced sample consisted of blood. The receptors here all came from a woman aged 55 to 70 with Graves' ophthalmopathy.

The chain joins TRBV12-3 or TRBV12-4 to TRBJ2-1; TRBD2 matches 12 bases. The CDR3 loop spans 15 amino acids. After removal of 4 bases from V and 8 bases from J, the junction contained 6 bases not matched to a gene. The CDR3 DNA is TGTGCCAGCAGTTACCAGGGACTAGCGGGCGATGAGCAGTTCTTC. Its protein is CASSYQGLAGDEQFF.

The chain couples TRBV28 to TRBJ1-1; 12 bases map to TRBD1. Germline V gives CDR1 MDHEN, CDR2 SYDVKM. The ends lost 3 bases at V and 4 bases at J; junction bases unmatched: 3. The CDR3 sequence is 15 residues long. The chain's CDR3 is CASSLRDRGRTEAFF. The CDR3 nucleotides are TGTGCCAGCAGTTTGCGGGACAGGGGGCGCACTGAAGCTTTCTTT.

This clonotype occurred many times. This sequence joins TRBV20-1 and TRBJ2-5; the D gene is possibly TRBD2 (6 bases). The V end was cut by 3 bases, the J end by 2 bases, with 10 bases between. Germline lookup yields CDR1 DFQATT and CDR2 SNEGSKA (reference sequence). The CDR3 has 13 amino acids. The CDR3 DNA sequence: TGCAGTGCTAGCCTCGGGGGTCAAGAGACCCAGTACTTC. Translated, it gives CSASLGGQETQYF.

This clonotype was recorded many times. The V gene is TRBV5-1, the J gene TRBJ2-5; D is unclear. This CDR3 spans 13 amino acids. The V and J ends lost 1 base and 2 bases respectively, with 6 bases between them. Germline V CDR1 and CDR2: SGHRS, YFSETQ. This CDR3 is CASSLRQQETQYF. DNA of the CDR3: TGCGCCAGCAGCTTGAGACAACAAGAGACCCAGTACTTC.

This clonotype was found many times. The chain combines TRBV7-2 with TRBJ2-1, with 10 bases matching TRBD2. CDR3 size: 16 residues. The V segment lost 2 bases and the J segment 10 bases; nucleotides outside the gene matches: 11. Looked up from germline, CDR1 is SGHTA and CDR2 is FQGNSA. The CDR3 region has the DNA TGTGCCAGCAGCTTACTGGGACTAGCGAGCCTGGGGGAGCAGTTCTTC. This gives the protein CASSLLGLASLGEQFF.

Many counts were recorded for this clonotype. The chain recombines TRBV20-1 with TRBJ2-1; D remains unclear. Germline CDR1 DFQATT, CDR2 SNEGSKA (reference sequence). This CDR3 region has 13 residues. V was cut by 0 bases and J by 12 bases, with 15 bases left in between. The CDR3 bases are TGCAGTGCTAGAGATCTTGCCGCTTGGGTGCAGTTCTTC. It is translated as CSARDLAAWVQFF.

Turning to this clonotype: A read error may be the cause here, since a much bigger clone is one base away. The chain joins TRBV20-1 to TRBJ1-1; 7 nucleotides match TRBD1. In germline, CDR1 is DFQATT, CDR2 SNEGSKA (reference sequence). The CDR3 contains 12 residues. With V trimmed by 2 bases and J by 6 bases, 3 bases remained unmatched. DNA of the CDR3: TGCAGTGCTAGACAGGGGGGCGCTGAAGCTTTCTTT. As protein: CSARQGGAEAFF.

This chain connects TRBV7-9 to TRBJ2-5, with a possible D match to TRBD2 (6 bases). The germline V and J ends were trimmed by 5 bases and 4 bases, with 17 bases remaining between them. This CDR3 spans 15 amino acids. CDR1 and CDR2 (germline): SEHNR, FQNEAQ (reference sequence). The CDR3 loop reads CASSPHQEGRETQYF. DNA of the CDR3: TGTGCCAGCAGCCCGCACCAGGAGGGGCGAGAGACCCAGTACTTC.

This clonotype was seen repeatedly, ten times or more. The chain has TRBV7-8 and TRBJ1-5; TRBD1 is a possible D gene (5 bases). Trimming left V 5 bases short and J 7 bases short, with 24 bases between. This CDR3 is 17 amino acids long. CDR1 SGHVS and CDR2 FQNEAQ come from the germline V gene. In DNA, the CDR3 is TGTGCCAGCAGCCCCGGTCTCGGGGGACCTTTTGACCAGCCCCAGCATTTT. It is translated as CASSPGLGGPFDQPQHF.

The CDR3 DNA follows: TGTGCCAGCAGCGCCCCCCGACAGCCCTATAGCAATCAGCCCCAGCATTTT. This sequence encodes CASSAPRQPYSNQPQHF. This sequence joins TRBV27 and TRBJ1-5; tentative D call: TRBD1 (5 bases). Germline V CDR1 and CDR2: MNHEY, SMNVEV (reference sequence). The CDR3 runs to 17 residues. The ends were cut back, 6 bases at V and 0 bases at J, with 18 bases in the middle.

This sequence joins TRBV20-1 and TRBJ2-1, with D perhaps TRBD2 (5 bases). The CDR3 spans 14 residues. In germline, CDR1 is DFQATT, CDR2 SNEGSKA (reference sequence). The V gene lost 6 bases and the J gene lost 2 bases, with 14 bases spanning the gap. The DNA for the CDR3 is TGCAGTGCGACCAGCGGAATAGCCTACAATGAGCAGTTCTTC. It yields the protein CSATSGIAYNEQFF.

This clonotype showed up many times. V gene TRBV7-9 combines with J gene TRBJ2-5, with D perhaps TRBD2 (5 bases). The CDR3 runs to 13 residues. V was pared by 4 bases and J by 1 base, with 7 bases between. Per the germline V gene, CDR1 is SEHNR and CDR2 is FQNEAQ (reference sequence). The CDR3 sequence is CASSSAGQETQYF. CDR3 DNA sequence: TGTGCCAGCAGCTCGGCGGGCCAAGAGACCCAGTACTTC.

Concerning this clonotype itself: This may arise from a read error, as a much more abundant clone is one base away. This chain links TRBV4-1 with TRBJ2-3; the D gene could be TRBD1 or TRBD2 (5 bases each). The CDR3 loop spans 15 amino acids. Trimming removed 1 base from V and 6 bases from J, with 14 bases in between. The V gene's germline CDR1 is MGHRA and CDR2 YSYEKL. The CDR3 reads CASSQVQGASDTQYF. The DNA for the CDR3 is TGCGCCAGCAGCCAAGTCCAGGGAGCCTCGGATACGCAGTATTTT.

The chain links TRBV28 to TRBJ1-6, with 8 bases identical to TRBD1. Germline CDR1 and CDR2: MDHEN and SYDVKM. CDR3 length: 16 residues. J was trimmed by 10 bases and V by 4 bases; bases with no gene match: 12. CDR3 in DNA: TGTGCCAGCAGTTCTCCATTGGGACAGGTCAAGTCACCCCTCCACTTT. Residues: CASSSPLGQVKSPLHF. Full variable domain (rest looked up from reference TRBV28 and TRBJ1-6): DVKVTQSSRYLVKRTGEKVFLECVQDMDHENMFWYRQDPGLGLRLIYFSYDVKMKEKGDIPEGYSVSREKKERFSLILESASTNQTSMYLCASSSPLGQVKSPLHFGNGTRLTVT.

This clonotype was seen at least ten times. This chain connects TRBV28 to TRBJ2-7; 9 bases agree with TRBD1. V was clipped by 5 bases and J by 6 bases; unmatched bases: 8. This CDR3 has 14 amino acids. Germline V lookup: CDR1 MDHEN, CDR2 SYDVKM. This chain's CDR3 is CASSPTGGPSEQYF. The CDR3 DNA is TGTGCCAGCAGTCCGACAGGGGGACCTTCCGAGCAGTACTTC. Using reference TRBV28 and TRBJ2-7 for the parts outside the CDR3, the full variable domain is DVKVTQSSRYLVKRTGEKVFLECVQDMDHENMFWYRQDPGLGLRLIYFSYDVKMKEKGDIPEGYSVSREKKERFSLILESASTNQTSMYLCASSPTGGPSEQYFGPGTRLTVT.

In its sample, this clonotype was seen a few times. The J gene is TRBJ2-1, the V gene TRBV7-9; 8 positions agree with TRBD2. The CDR3 totals 14 residues. V gave up 5 bases and J gave up 9 bases; unmatched junction bases: 9. Germline lookup yields CDR1 SEHNR and CDR2 FQNEAQ (reference sequence). The DNA for the CDR3 is TGTGCCAGCAGCAAACTAGCGGCGGGAGGTGAGCAGTTCTTC. Its translation: CASSKLAAGGEQFF.

The chain employs TRBV19 and TRBJ2-5; maybe TRBD2 (6 bases). V gave up 5 bases and J gave up 13 bases, with 17 bases separating them. CDR1 is LNHDA and CDR2 is SQIVND in the germline V gene (reference sequence). This CDR3 region has 12 residues. CDR3: CASSGETSIPYF. The CDR3 DNA follows: TGTGCCAGTAGTGGGGAGACTAGTATCCCGTACTTC.

A remark on this clonotype: One base away lies a much larger clone, so this may be a sequencing read error. The chain employs TRBV2 and TRBJ1-1; D unclear. Germline CDR1 is SNHLY and CDR2 is FYNNEI. The CDR3 is 14 residues long. The CDR3 region has the DNA TGTGCCAGCAGTGATCAGTTCATGAACACTGAAGCTCTCTTT. Its translation: CASSDQFMNTEALF.

This rearrangement joins TRBV10-3 to TRBJ1-5; no clear D gene. CDR1 is ENHRY and CDR2 is SYGVKD in the germline V gene. The V end lost 4 bases, the J end lost 1 base, and 8 bases lay between the germline ends. This CDR3 has 14 residues. The CDR3 reads CAISGVESNQPQHF. The CDR3 DNA reads as TGTGCCATCAGTGGTGTAGAGAGCAATCAGCCCCAGCATTTT.

This clonotype has ten or more counts. V usage is TRBV18 and J usage is TRBJ2-1; D ambiguous. Trimming took off 6 bases at V and 8 bases at J, with 8 bases between the two ends. The CDR3 has 11 residues. Looked up from germline, CDR1 is KGHSH and CDR2 is LQKENI. This CDR3 reads CASSGRDEQFF. In DNA form, the CDR3 reads TGTGCCAGCTCCGGCCGGGATGAGCAGTTCTTC.

This clonotype has ten or more counts. The chain combines TRBV7-9 with TRBJ2-1; TRBD2 matches 9 bases. Trimming took 7 bases from V and 4 from J; bases not matched to a gene: 8. The CDR3 runs 15 residues. Looked up from germline, CDR1 is SEHNR and CDR2 is FQNEAQ (reference sequence). CDR3 DNA sequence: TGTGCCAGCAATATAGCGGGAGAGGGGTACAATGAGCAGTTCTTC. Translated: CASNIAGEGYNEQFF.

This clonotype was observed many times. The V gene is TRBV18, the J gene TRBJ2-1; unclear D gene. V was pared by 4 bases and J by 5 bases, with 12 bases between. Germline-derived CDR1 and CDR2 are KGHSH and LQKENI. The CDR3 covers 14 residues. The CDR3 here is CASSQGSPNNEQFF. The DNA for the CDR3 is TGTGCCAGCTCACAGGGAAGCCCAAACAATGAGCAGTTCTTC.